The 10 T cell receptor beta chains given below trace back to one sample, sequenced in a study of chemoradiotherapy in HPV16-positive cancers. The method was immunoSEQ multiplex PCR; TCRdb's version includes in-frame clones alone and lacks a portion of them. The sample comprises about 29,000 clones, about 89% of which are singletons, and roughly a fifth rests with the top ten. Here the sequenced sample was blood, taken from a patient who underwent chemoradiotherapy. These receptors all stem from a human donor with HPV-associated anogenital cancer.

The chain joins TRBV10-3 to TRBJ2-4; TRBD2 aligns across 11 bases. The CDR3 is 18 amino acids. The germline V gene has CDR1 ENHRY and CDR2 SYGVKD. V was pared by 11 bases and J by 0 bases, with 15 bases of the junction left unmatched. CDR3 in amino acids: CAASPTSGRALAKNIQYF. The DNA for the CDR3 is TGTGCCGCGAGCCCCACTAGCGGGAGAGCCTTAGCCAAAAACATTCAGTACTTC.

The V and J genes are TRBV6-5 and TRBJ1-1; D is unresolved. Trimming removed 6 bases from V and 4 bases from J, with 15 bases in between. The germline gives CDR1 MNHEY, CDR2 SVGAGI. CDR3 length: 14 amino acids. CDR3 protein: CASRVSGDATEAFF. As DNA, the CDR3 is TGTGCCAGCAGGGTTTCGGGCGACGCCACTGAAGCTTTCTTT.

The V and J genes are TRBV7-2 and TRBJ2-7; the match to TRBD2 covers 9 bases. Germline CDR1 reads SGHTA; CDR2 reads FQGNSA. Trimming at V came to 1 base and at J to 6 bases, leaving 10 bases not matched to a gene. The CDR3 totals 16 residues. CDR3 sequence: CASSLGPGGGVVEQYF. CDR3 bases: TGTGCCAGCAGCTTAGGGCCCGGCGGGGGGGTCGTCGAGCAGTACTTC. The full variable domain, its missing parts supplied by reference TRBV7-2 and TRBJ2-7, is GAGVSQSPSNKVTEKGKDVELRCDPISGHTALYWYRQSLGQGLEFLIYFQGNSAPDKSGLPSDRFSAERTGGSVSTLTIQRTQQEDSAVYLCASSLGPGGGVVEQYFGPGTRLTVT.

The J gene is TRBJ1-2, the V gene TRBV4-1, with a possible D match to TRBD1 (6 bases). CDR3 length equals 15 residues. Germline CDR1 MGHRA, CDR2 YSYEKL. The V and J ends lost 0 bases and 2 bases respectively, with 10 bases between them. The CDR3 DNA is TGCGCCAGCAGCCAAGACGGGCAGGGGAACTATGGCTACACCTTC. Protein: CASSQDGQGNYGYTF.

The chain carries TRBV7-2 and TRBJ1-6, with D hard to call. Germline assignment: CDR1 SGHTA and CDR2 FQGNSA. CDR3 length: 15 residues. V lost 1 base, J lost 2 bases, and 6 bases lay in between. Here the CDR3 reads CASSLEGAYNSPLHF. CDR3 coding DNA: TGTGCCAGCAGCTTAGAAGGTGCCTATAATTCACCCCTCCACTTT.

The chain uses TRBV7-6 and TRBJ1-1; D is possibly TRBD1 (5 bases). Germline V gives CDR1 SGHVS, CDR2 FNYEAQ. The CDR3 totals 14 residues. V was pared by 5 bases and J by 8 bases, with 18 bases between. The CDR3 coding sequence is TGTGCCAGCAGCCCGAGCGTCCGGGGCATGGAAGCTTTCTTT. This sequence encodes CASSPSVRGMEAFF.

The chain recombines TRBV25-1 with TRBJ2-5, with D possibly being TRBD1 (6 bases). The germline V and J ends were trimmed by 3 bases and 5 bases, with 13 bases remaining between them. From germline, CDR1 is MGHDK and CDR2 SYGVNS. The CDR3 contains 14 residues. This CDR3 is CASSDGRGTETQYF. CDR3 coding DNA: TGTGCCAGCAGTGATGGCAGGGGTACGGAGACCCAGTACTTC.

J is TRBJ2-5 and V is TRBV11-2; D is unresolved. V was trimmed by 3 bases and J by 1 base, leaving 0 bases between them. The CDR3 runs to 11 residues. Per the germline V gene, CDR1 is SGHAT and CDR2 is FQNNGV. For the CDR3, the DNA is TGTGCCAGCAGCTTCCAAGAGACCCAGTACTTC. Translating it yields CASSFQETQYF.

The chain has TRBV28 and TRBJ2-7; the D is unclear. Germline CDR1 MDHEN, CDR2 SYDVKM. V was shortened by 5 bases and J by 6 bases, with 11 bases between the two germline ends. The CDR3 has 12 amino acids. The CDR3 DNA reads TGTGCCAGCAGTCAGTGGATAAGCGAGCAGTACTTC. Translated: CASSQWISEQYF.

This clone was detected once. V and J are TRBV28 and TRBJ1-2; D gene unclear. The CDR3 has 12 amino acids. Trimming took off 3 bases at V and 4 bases at J, with 6 bases between the two ends. Germline CDR1 MDHEN, CDR2 SYDVKM. Written as DNA, the CDR3 is TGTGCCAGCAGTTTCTCCACCTATGGCTACACCTTC. Translation gives CASSFSTYGYTF.